Below, 21 T cell receptor beta chains from the same sample are listed, as sequenced in a study of blood T cell repertoires in COVID-19 (dated by TCRdb to the early 2020s). Libraries were built with the immunoSEQ multiplex PCR assay. The table comes from immuneACCESS by way of TCRdb, which keeps in-frame sequences with V and J called. Part of the clones is missing from these tables; in studies checked, under half for an unresolved V gene and the rest for unknown reasons. This sample is represented by a few hundred thousand clones; under 90% of them were singletons. The top ten clones comprise under 5.5% of the sample. The sample consisted of peripheral blood. Source of these receptors: a man aged 55 to 69 with acute or convalescent COVID-19.

The chain couples TRBV21-1 to TRBJ2-3; whether TRBD1, the table's D call, matches the DNA was not checked. TRBV21-1 is classified as a pseudogene. The CDR3 contains 14 residues. The CDR3, as DNA: TGTGCCAGCAGCAAGGGGGCCTACACAGATACGCAGTATTTT. It translates to CASSKGAYTDTQYF.

This chain joins TRBV19 and TRBJ2-1; a possible D gene is TRBD1 (6 bases). Trimming removed 3 bases from V and 0 bases from J, with 9 bases in between. The CDR3 loop spans 15 amino acids. Per the germline V gene, CDR1 is LNHDA and CDR2 is SQIVND (reference sequence). The CDR3 reads CASSIQGRSYNEQFF. The CDR3 region has the DNA TGTGCCAGTAGTATTCAGGGGCGCTCCTACAATGAGCAGTTCTTC.

This chain uses TRBV6-1 with TRBJ1-5; TRBD1 matches at 11 bases. The V and J ends lost 3 bases and 6 bases, in that order; junction bases with no gene match: 4. CDR1 and CDR2 from the germline V gene are MNHNS and SASEGT. This CDR3 comprises 15 residues. CDR3 sequence reads: CASSDTGTGGQPQHF. DNA for the CDR3: TGTGCCAGCAGTGACACCGGGACAGGGGGTCAGCCCCAGCATTTT.

The V and J genes are TRBV9 and TRBJ2-7; 11 bases fit TRBD2. Germline-derived CDR1 and CDR2 are SGDLS and YYNGEE. CDR3 size: 17 residues. V dropped 2 bases and J dropped 3; count of bases not matched to a gene: 10. The DNA of the CDR3 is TGTGCCAGCAGCGTCGTACTAGCGGGAGCGAAGTACTACGAGCAGTACTTC. It is translated as CASSVVLAGAKYYEQYF. The full variable domain, completed using reference TRBV9 and TRBJ2-7, is DSGVTQTPKHLITATGQRVTLRCSPRSGDLSVYWYQQSLDQGLQFLIQYYNGEERAKGNILERFSAQQFPDLHSELNLSSLELGDSALYFCASSVVLAGAKYYEQYFGPGTRLTVT.

The chain is built from TRBV4-2 and TRBJ2-1, with 11 bases fitting TRBD2. The J segment lost 8 bases and the V segment lost 4 bases, leaving 10 bases of the junction unmatched. Per the germline V gene, CDR1 is LGHNA and CDR2 is YNFKEQ. CDR3 length: 16 residues. In nucleotides, the CDR3 is TGTGCCAGCAGCCTAACCCGGACTAGCGGGTTAGATGAGCAGTTCTTC. Translated, it gives CASSLTRTSGLDEQFF.

The rearrangement uses TRBV28 and TRBJ2-3; 11 positions agree with TRBD2. V dropped 3 bases and J dropped 4; count of bases not matched to a gene: 6. The V gene's germline CDR1 is MDHEN and CDR2 SYDVKM. The CDR3 consists of 16 residues. The CDR3 region has the DNA TGTGCCAGCAGTTTGATAGCGGGAGGGATGGCAGATACGCAGTATTTT. This codes for CASSLIAGGMADTQYF.

CDR3 amino acids: CASRGVQETQYF. In DNA form, the CDR3 reads TGTGCCAGCAGAGGGGTCCAAGAGACCCAGTACTTC. This chain joins TRBV2 and TRBJ2-5; D possibly corresponds to TRBD1 (5 bases). The ends were cut back, 6 bases at V and 1 base at J, with 6 bases in the middle. The CDR3 runs to 12 residues. Per germline, CDR1 SNHLY and CDR2 FYNNEI.

The chain is built from TRBV30 and TRBJ1-1, with D maybe TRBD1 (5 bases). V lost 2 bases and J lost 2, with 9 bases in between. CDR3 length: 13 amino acids. In germline, CDR1 is GTSNPN, CDR2 SVGIG (reference sequence). CDR3 amino acids: CAWSIGDNTEAFF. The DNA for the CDR3 is TGTGCCTGGAGTATAGGGGATAACACTGAAGCTTTCTTT.

This clone was seen more than once but under ten times. The chain carries TRBV2 and TRBJ2-4, with D possibly being TRBD2 (6 bases). Germline lookup yields CDR1 SNHLY and CDR2 FYNNEI. This CDR3 comprises 15 residues. The V end was cut by 4 bases, the J end by 0 bases, with 10 bases between. This CDR3 is CASSVSGVAKNIQYF. CDR3 nucleotide sequence: TGTGCCAGCAGTGTTAGCGGAGTAGCCAAAAACATTCAGTACTTC.

The genes are TRBV5-1 and TRBJ2-2, with D maybe TRBD2 (5 bases). Germline CDR1 reads SGHRS; CDR2 reads YFSETQ. V was trimmed by 4 bases and J by 1 base, leaving 11 bases between them. This CDR3 comprises 15 residues. In DNA, the CDR3 is TGCGCCAGCAGCCCAATCGGACTGAACACCGGGGAGCTGTTTTTT. Residues: CASSPIGLNTGELFF.

J is TRBJ1-4 and V is TRBV6-5; D is possibly TRBD1 (6 bases). The V gene's germline CDR1 is MNHEY and CDR2 SVGAGI. CDR3 length: 12 residues. With 4 bases removed from V and 11 bases from J, the gap between germline ends came to 11 bases. The CDR3 protein is CASSSRGWKLFF. The CDR3 DNA follows: TGTGCCAGCAGTTCCAGGGGTTGGAAACTGTTTTTT.

The chain has TRBV11-2 and TRBJ1-2, with no clear D. The V gene lost 3 bases and the J gene lost 7 bases, with 12 bases spanning the gap. Per the germline V gene, CDR1 is SGHAT and CDR2 is FQNNGV. The CDR3 spans 13 residues. The CDR3 DNA reads as TGTGCCAGCAGCTTGGAGGGTACCGGTGGCTACACCTTC. This gives the protein CASSLEGTGGYTF.

This clone was seen just once. The chain is built from TRBV28 and TRBJ1-1; D gene ambiguous. Trimming removed 2 bases from V and 1 base from J, with 11 bases in between. Germline V gene lookup returns CDR1 MDHEN and CDR2 SYDVKM. CDR3 size: 15 residues. CDR3 nucleotide sequence: TGTGCCAGCAGTTTAGGCGGCGCGGGGAACACTGAAGCTTTCTTT. This translates into CASSLGGAGNTEAFF.

The gene calls are TRBV5-1 and TRBJ1-2, with 7 bases aligning to TRBD1. This CDR3 spans 15 amino acids. V trimming: 1 base; J trimming: 3 bases; junction bases outside the gene matches: 6. In germline, CDR1 is SGHRS, CDR2 YFSETQ. CDR3 residues: CASSLTRGRHYGYTF. CDR3 DNA sequence: TGCGCCAGCAGCTTGACGAGGGGGCGTCACTATGGCTACACCTTC.

This chain links TRBV5-1 with TRBJ2-7; no firm D call. Germline CDR1 SGHRS, CDR2 YFSETQ. The CDR3 has 15 residues. V lost 0 bases, J lost 0 bases, and 10 bases lay in between. The CDR3 reads CASSLGHFPSYEQYF. DNA of the CDR3: TGCGCCAGCAGCTTGGGACACTTCCCCTCCTACGAGCAGTACTTC. The whole variable domain, remainder taken from reference TRBV5-1 and TRBJ2-7, is KAGVTQTPRYLIKTRGQQVTLSCSPISGHRSVSWYQQTPGQGLQFLFEYFSETQRNKGNFPGRFSGRQFSNSRSEMNVSTLELGDSALYLCASSLGHFPSYEQYFGPGTRLTVT.

The chain recombines TRBV5-6 with TRBJ2-1; 7 bases are shared with TRBD1. Germline values: CDR1 SGHDT, CDR2 YYEEEE. V shed 4 bases and J 6 bases; nucleotides not matched to a gene: 4. CDR3 length: 13 residues. The CDR3 DNA reads as TGTGCCAGCAGCCCTGGGGACAGCAATGAGCAGTTCTTC. Translation: CASSPGDSNEQFF.

This sequence joins TRBV10-3 and TRBJ2-1; weak D call: TRBD1 (6 bases). Germline V gene data show CDR1 as ENHRY and CDR2 as SYGVKD. The CDR3 consists of 12 residues. Deletions cut 8 bases from V and 6 bases from J, with 11 bases between. CDR3 DNA: TGTGCCATCTCAGGGGCCTCCAATGAGCAGTTCTTC. This sequence encodes CAISGASNEQFF.

The gene calls are TRBV9 and TRBJ2-6; D is unresolved. The CDR3 length is 15 residues. Trimming removed 3 bases at V and 1 base at J, with 8 bases between. Germline V gene sequence: CDR1 SGDLS, CDR2 YYNGEE. This chain's CDR3 is CASSASSSGANVLTF. The DNA for the CDR3 is TGTGCCAGCAGCGCTTCCTCGTCTGGGGCCAACGTCCTGACTTTC.

The chain is built from TRBV13 and TRBJ2-1, with D possibly being TRBD1 (6 bases). The germline CDR1 and CDR2 sequences are PRHDT and FYEKMQ (reference sequence). V lost 2 bases and J lost 0, with 11 bases in between. This CDR3 region has 16 residues. The CDR3 region has the DNA TGTGCCAGCAGCTTAAAGGGGGTGGGCTCCTACAATGAGCAGTTCTTC. Translating it yields CASSLKGVGSYNEQFF.

This clone was seen only once. The chain recombines TRBV10-2 with TRBJ2-3; 10 bases line up with TRBD1. There are 15 residues in the CDR3. Germline loops: CDR1 WSHSY, CDR2 SAAADI. V was clipped by 6 bases and J by 4 bases; unmatched bases: 7. The CDR3 coding sequence is TGCGCCAGCAGGACCCGGGACAGGGGTGCAGATACGCAGTATTTT. It translates to CASRTRDRGADTQYF.

This chain joins TRBV27 and TRBJ2-5; 8 bases are a match to TRBD1. This CDR3 has 14 amino acids. Per the germline V gene, CDR1 is MNHEY and CDR2 is SMNVEV (reference sequence). J gave up 5 bases and V 6 bases, and 8 bases lay outside the gene matches. The chain's CDR3 is CASSTQGGGETQYF. DNA of the CDR3: TGTGCCAGCAGCACACAGGGGGGCGGGGAGACCCAGTACTTC.